The present entry profiles one TCR beta chain with its context. The antigen remains unidentified. TCRdb analysed the 5' RACE reads with MiXCR anew, one entry per CDR3 protein. The sample includes about half a million distinct CDR3 sequences, 15% to 20% of them seen just once. These data originate in a study of T-cell memory formation after mild COVID-19. In the study overall: There were largely donor-specific TCR clusters. Study-wide results and caveats: Some clones that responded turned up in pre-infection memory, which suggests that cross-reactive memory joined in. Most CD4+ clones that shrank were in CM and EM, while CD8+ ones turned up in EMRA. Whereas later expanders leaned CD4+, clones contracting day 15 to 85 showed a balanced CD4/CD8 makeup.

The CDR3 is 14 amino acids. Trimming removed 2 bases from V and 7 bases from J, with 14 bases in between. Germline V gene sequence: CDR1 KGHSH, CDR2 LQKENI. This TCR derives from an adult woman who had mild COVID-19 (a few samples of this study predate the infection). Cell type and time point are not known. The sample comprised PBMCs or a T cell subset sorted from them (not recorded which). The chain uses TRBV18 and TRBJ2-5; D gene ambiguous. CDR3 in amino acids: CASSPSSATGTQYF. Written as DNA, the CDR3 is TGTGCCAGCTCACCAAGTTCCGCGACGGGGACCCAGTACTTC.